The 9 T cell receptor beta chains below were found in one sample sequenced in a study of vaccination and CD4 T cells after COVID-19. Sequencing of the DNA from cultured CD4+ T cells was carried out with the Oncomine TCR Beta short-read assay. One entry per CDR3 protein, called by TCRdb with MiXCR from the PCR reads. Here the sample spans tens of thousands of distinct CDR3 sequences, about 56% being singletons. Treatment indicated: approximately nine-day PBMC culture with coronavirus spike peptide pools or control peptides (ViraFEST assay). No antigen has been assigned to these receptors. The sample taken for sequencing was CD4+ T cells from blood, cultured in vitro. These receptors came from a human donor who had recovered from COVID-19.

V is TRBV6-1 and J is TRBJ2-2, with a weak D call TRBD2 (5 bases). The V gene lost 6 bases and the J gene lost 8 bases, with 22 bases spanning the gap. The CDR3 totals 16 residues. Germline V lookup: CDR1 MNHNS, CDR2 SASEGT. CDR3 sequence (DNA): TGTGCCAGCAGAGGGAGAGGAGACCCGTTAGCAGGGGAGCTGTTTTTT. Translation: CASRGRGDPLAGELFF.

This clonotype was picked up a small number of times. The gene calls are TRBV20-1 and TRBJ1-2, with D perhaps TRBD1 (5 bases). V lost 3 bases and J lost 4, with 12 bases in between. The length of the CDR3 is 13 residues. The V gene's germline CDR1 is DFQATT and CDR2 SNEGSKA (reference sequence). The CDR3 DNA is TGCAGTGCTAGGGCAGGGTCGGTCTATGGCTACACCTTC. It codes for CSARAGSVYGYTF.

The chain uses TRBV12-3 or TRBV12-4 and TRBJ1-1; D unclear. The germline V and J ends were trimmed by 3 bases and 11 bases, with 10 bases remaining between them. There are 11 residues in the CDR3. The DNA for the CDR3 is TGTGCCAGCAGTTTTTGGGGAGGGGCTTTCTTT. Translated: CASSFWGGAFF.

The rearrangement uses TRBV2 and TRBJ2-1; TRBD2 matches 13 bases. The CDR3 sequence is 14 residues long. From germline, CDR1 is SNHLY and CDR2 FYNNEI. The junction had 3 bases not matched to a gene; V was cut back by 6 bases and J by 7 bases. The DNA of the CDR3 is TGTGCCAGCAGCGGGACTAGCGGGAAAAATGAGCAGTTCTTC. The encoded protein is CASSGTSGKNEQFF.

The rearrangement links TRBV19 to TRBJ2-7; D might be TRBD1 (6 bases). This CDR3 spans 16 amino acids. Per germline, CDR1 LNHDA and CDR2 SQIVND (reference sequence). V was trimmed by 1 base and J by 0 bases, leaving 13 bases between them. As DNA, the CDR3 is TGTGCCAGTAGTATAGGAAGTACAGGGATCTCCTACGAGCAGTACTTC. This sequence encodes CASSIGSTGISYEQYF.

This clonotype was recorded a few times. The rearrangement uses TRBV12-3 or TRBV12-4 and TRBJ1-6, with D possibly being TRBD1 (5 bases). The CDR3 has 14 amino acids. V dropped 3 bases and J dropped 7 bases, with 10 bases sitting between them. CDR3 region: CASSLAGPNSPLHF. The CDR3 nucleotides are TGTGCCAGCAGTTTGGCAGGGCCGAATTCACCCCTCCACTTT.

This sequence joins TRBV18 and TRBJ1-2, with 9 bases fitting TRBD1. V was clipped by 5 bases and J by 4 bases; unmatched bases: 5. Germline CDR1 and CDR2: KGHSH and LQKENI. The CDR3 spans 14 residues. The CDR3 DNA sequence: TGTGCCAGCTCAACCGGGACAGGGTTCTATGGCTACACCTTC. Translation gives CASSTGTGFYGYTF.

The chain has TRBV7-9 and TRBJ1-3, with 7 bases aligning to TRBD1. Germline assignment: CDR1 SEHNR and CDR2 FQNEAQ (reference sequence). V was pared by 5 bases and J by 3 bases, with 13 bases of the junction left unmatched. This CDR3 comprises 17 residues. CDR3 protein: CASSAFHRDRGGNTIYF. The CDR3 nucleotides are TGTGCCAGCAGCGCATTTCACCGGGACAGAGGTGGAAACACCATATATTTT. The whole variable domain, remainder taken from reference TRBV7-9 and TRBJ1-3, is DTGVSQNPRHKITKRGQNVTFRCDPISEHNRLYWYRQTLGQGPEFLTYFQNEAQLEKSRLLSDRFSAERPKGSFSTLEIQRTEQGDSAMYLCASSAFHRDRGGNTIYFGEGSWLTVV.

This sequence joins TRBV7-3 and TRBJ2-6; D is possibly TRBD1 (6 bases). V gave up 1 base and J gave up 4 bases, with 11 bases separating them. There are 16 residues in the CDR3. CDR1 is SGHTA and CDR2 is FQGTGA in the germline V gene. CDR3 DNA sequence: TGTGCCAGCAGCTTAAGGGCAGGGGCCGGGGCCAACGTCCTGACTTTC. Translation: CASSLRAGAGANVLTF.